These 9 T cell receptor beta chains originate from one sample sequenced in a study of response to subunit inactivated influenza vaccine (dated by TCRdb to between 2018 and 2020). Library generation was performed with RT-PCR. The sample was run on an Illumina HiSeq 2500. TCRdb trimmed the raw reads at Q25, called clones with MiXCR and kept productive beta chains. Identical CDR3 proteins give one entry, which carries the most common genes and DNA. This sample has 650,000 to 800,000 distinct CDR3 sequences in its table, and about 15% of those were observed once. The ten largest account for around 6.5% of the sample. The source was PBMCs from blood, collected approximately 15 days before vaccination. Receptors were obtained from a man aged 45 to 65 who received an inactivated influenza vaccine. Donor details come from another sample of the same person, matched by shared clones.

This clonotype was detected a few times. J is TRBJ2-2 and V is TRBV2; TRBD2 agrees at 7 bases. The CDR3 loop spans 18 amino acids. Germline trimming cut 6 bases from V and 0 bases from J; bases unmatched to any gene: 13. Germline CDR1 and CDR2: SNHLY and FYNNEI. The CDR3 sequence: CASSYSIRDYSNTGELFF. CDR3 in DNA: TGTGCCAGCAGCTATTCTATCCGGGACTACTCGAACACCGGGGAGCTGTTTTTT.

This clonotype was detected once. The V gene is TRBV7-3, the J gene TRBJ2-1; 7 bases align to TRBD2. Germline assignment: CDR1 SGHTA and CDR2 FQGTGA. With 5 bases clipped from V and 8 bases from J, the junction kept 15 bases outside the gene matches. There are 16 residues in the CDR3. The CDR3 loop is CASSPGSGMALDEQFF. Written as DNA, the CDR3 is TGTGCCAGCAGCCCCGGGAGCGGGATGGCGTTGGATGAGCAGTTCTTC.

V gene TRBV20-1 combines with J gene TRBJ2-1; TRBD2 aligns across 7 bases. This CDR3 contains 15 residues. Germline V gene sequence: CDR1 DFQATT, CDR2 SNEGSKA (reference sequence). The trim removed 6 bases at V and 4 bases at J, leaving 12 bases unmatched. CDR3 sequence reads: CSAGPWREMYNEQFF. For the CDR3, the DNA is TGCAGTGCCGGCCCCTGGCGGGAGATGTACAATGAGCAGTTCTTC.

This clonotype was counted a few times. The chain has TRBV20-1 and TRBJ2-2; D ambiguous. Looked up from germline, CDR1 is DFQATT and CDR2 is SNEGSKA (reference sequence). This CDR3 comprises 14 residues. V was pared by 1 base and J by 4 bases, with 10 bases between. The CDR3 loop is CSARVVGFTGELFF. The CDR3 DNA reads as TGCAGTGCTAGAGTGGTGGGGTTCACCGGGGAGCTGTTTTTT.

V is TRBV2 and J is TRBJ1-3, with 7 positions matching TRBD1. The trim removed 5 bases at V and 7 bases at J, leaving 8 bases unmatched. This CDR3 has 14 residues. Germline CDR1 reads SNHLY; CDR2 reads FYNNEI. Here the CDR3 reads CASSRDRSYNTIYF. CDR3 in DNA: TGTGCCAGCAGTAGGGACAGAAGCTATAACACCATATATTTT.

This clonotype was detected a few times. The CDR3 here is CASSLRSGGGDTQYF. For the CDR3, the DNA is TGTGCCAGCAGCTTACGTAGCGGGGGGGGAGATACGCAGTATTTT. The rearrangement links TRBV11-2 to TRBJ2-3; 11 bases agree with TRBD2. This CDR3 has 15 residues. V lost 2 bases and J lost 5; bases outside the gene matches: 3. Germline V CDR1 and CDR2: SGHAT, FQNNGV.

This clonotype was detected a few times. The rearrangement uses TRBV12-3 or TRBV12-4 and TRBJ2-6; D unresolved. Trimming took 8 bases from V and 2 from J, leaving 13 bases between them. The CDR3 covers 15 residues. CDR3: CASLLRRAGANVLTF. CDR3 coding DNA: TGTGCCAGCCTCCTTCGAAGGGCTGGGGCCAACGTCCTGACTTTC.

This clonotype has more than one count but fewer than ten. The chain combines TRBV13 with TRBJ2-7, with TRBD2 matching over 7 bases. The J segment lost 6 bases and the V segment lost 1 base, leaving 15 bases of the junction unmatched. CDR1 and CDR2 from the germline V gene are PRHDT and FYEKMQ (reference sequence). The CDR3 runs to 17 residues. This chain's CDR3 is CASSLESSGKRRIEQYF. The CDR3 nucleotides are TGTGCCAGCAGCTTAGAAAGCAGCGGGAAGAGACGGATCGAGCAGTACTTC.

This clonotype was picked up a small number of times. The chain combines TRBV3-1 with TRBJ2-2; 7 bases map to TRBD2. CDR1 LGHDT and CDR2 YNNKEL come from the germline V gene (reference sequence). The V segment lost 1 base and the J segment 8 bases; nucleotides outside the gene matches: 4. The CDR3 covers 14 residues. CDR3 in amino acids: CASSQVPAGGELFF. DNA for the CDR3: TGTGCCAGCAGCCAAGTCCCAGCGGGAGGGGAGCTGTTTTTT.